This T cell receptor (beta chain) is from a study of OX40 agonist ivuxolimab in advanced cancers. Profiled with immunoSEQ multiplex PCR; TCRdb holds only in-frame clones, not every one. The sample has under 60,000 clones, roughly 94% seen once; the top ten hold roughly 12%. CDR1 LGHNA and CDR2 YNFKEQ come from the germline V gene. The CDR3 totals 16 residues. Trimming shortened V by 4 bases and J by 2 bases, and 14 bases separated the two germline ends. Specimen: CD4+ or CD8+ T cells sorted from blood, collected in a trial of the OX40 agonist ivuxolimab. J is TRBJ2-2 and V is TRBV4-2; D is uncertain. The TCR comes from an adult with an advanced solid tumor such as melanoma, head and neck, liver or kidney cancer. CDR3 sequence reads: CASSPAYSENTGELFF. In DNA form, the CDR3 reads TGTGCCAGCAGCCCCGCTTATTCGGAAAACACCGGGGAGCTGTTTTTT.